The entry below describes one TCR beta chain. Its antigen remains unknown. CDR3 size: 15 residues. Germline CDR1 LNHNV, CDR2 YYDKDF (reference sequence). V was shortened by 0 bases and J by 2 bases, with 10 bases between the two germline ends. The data derive from a study of vaccination and CD4 T cells after COVID-19. Study information: Post-COVID samples were collected a median around 100 days following diagnosis, spanning 35 to 161.

Described treatment: approximately 10-day PBMC culture with coronavirus spike peptide pools or control peptides (ViraFEST assay). Cultured CD4+ T-cell DNA underwent Oncomine TCR Beta short-read sequencing. TCRdb re-called the PCR reads with MiXCR, one entry per CDR3 protein. Counted here are under 20,000 distinct CDR3 sequences, under 60% occurring once; the ten biggest clones make up around 3%. The sequence derives from a human donor who had recovered from COVID-19. The gene calls are TRBV15 and TRBJ1-2; D is unclear. Sequencing was performed on CD4+ T cells from blood, cultured in vitro, taken after SARS-CoV-2 vaccination. The CDR3: CATSRDLGLNYGYTF. The CDR3 nucleotides read TGTGCCACCAGCAGAGATTTAGGGCTGAACTATGGCTACACCTTC.